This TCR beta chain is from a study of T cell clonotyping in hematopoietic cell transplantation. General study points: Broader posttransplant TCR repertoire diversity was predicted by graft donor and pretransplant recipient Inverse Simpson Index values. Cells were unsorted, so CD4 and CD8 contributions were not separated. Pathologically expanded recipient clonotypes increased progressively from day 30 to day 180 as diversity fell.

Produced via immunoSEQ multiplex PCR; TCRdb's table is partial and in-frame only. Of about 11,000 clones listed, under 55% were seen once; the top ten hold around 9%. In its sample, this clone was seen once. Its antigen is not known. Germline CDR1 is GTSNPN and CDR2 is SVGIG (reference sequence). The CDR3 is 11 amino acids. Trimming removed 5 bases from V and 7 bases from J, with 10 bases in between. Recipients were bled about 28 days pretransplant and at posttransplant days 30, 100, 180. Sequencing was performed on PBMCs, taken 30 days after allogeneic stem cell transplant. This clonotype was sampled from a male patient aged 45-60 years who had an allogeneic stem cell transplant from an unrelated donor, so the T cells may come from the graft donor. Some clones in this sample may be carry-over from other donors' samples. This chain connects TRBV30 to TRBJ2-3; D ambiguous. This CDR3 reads CAWDDMHTQYF. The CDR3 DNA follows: TGTGCCTGGGATGATATGCATACGCAGTATTTT.